The entry below describes one T cell receptor (beta chain). This sample was taken from a study of blood T cell repertoires in COVID-19. The germline V gene encodes CDR1 MNHEY and CDR2 SMNVEV (reference sequence). The trim removed 3 bases at V and 9 bases at J, leaving 4 bases unmatched. The CDR3 is 14 amino acids. The protocol was immunoSEQ multiplex PCR, while the TCRdb copy is restricted to in-frame clones and leaves out a portion. The sample contains under 150,000 clones, approximately 81% of which appear only once. The chain uses TRBV27 and TRBJ2-1, with TRBD1 identical over 11 bases. This sequence originates from an elderly woman with acute or convalescent COVID-19. The sequenced sample was peripheral blood. CDR3: CASSFRTGGFEQFF. CDR3 in DNA: TGTGCCAGCAGTTTCAGGACAGGGGGCTTTGAGCAGTTCTTC.